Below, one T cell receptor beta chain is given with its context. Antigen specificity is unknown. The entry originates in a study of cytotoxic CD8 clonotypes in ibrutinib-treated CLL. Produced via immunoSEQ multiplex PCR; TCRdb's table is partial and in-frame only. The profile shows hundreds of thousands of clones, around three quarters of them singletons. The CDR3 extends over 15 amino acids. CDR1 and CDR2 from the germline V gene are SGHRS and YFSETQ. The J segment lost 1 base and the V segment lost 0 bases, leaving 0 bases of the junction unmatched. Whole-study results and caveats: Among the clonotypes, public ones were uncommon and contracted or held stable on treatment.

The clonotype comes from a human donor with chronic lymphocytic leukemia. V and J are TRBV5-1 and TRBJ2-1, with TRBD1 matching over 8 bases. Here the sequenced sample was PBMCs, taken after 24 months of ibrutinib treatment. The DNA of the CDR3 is TGCGCCAGCAGCTTGGGGACAGGGTCCTACAATGAGCAGTTCTTC. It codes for CASSLGTGSYNEQFF.